This T cell receptor (beta chain) was sequenced during a study of T cells in Graves' hyperthyroidism and ophthalmopathy. As for the study in general: It was at initial diagnosis, before any treatment, that peripheral blood was collected. Overall study results and limits: Ophthalmopathy, which appeared later, was predicted by the model a median about 6 months before onset.

Template material for amplifying TCR beta CDR3 regions consisted of RNA transcripts. HTBI primers drove first-round RT-PCR of the TCR CDR3. Each CDR3 protein gets one entry after TCRdb re-called the multiplex PCR reads with MiXCR. This table holds about 640,000 distinct CDR3 sequences, less than 25% found once. In regard to this clonotype: Antigen specificity is unknown. This may stem from a read error, because a much larger clone lies one nucleotide away.

Patients were excluded for uncontrolled infection, other autoimmune disease, pregnancy or lactation. Diagnoses used clinical symptoms, serum thyroxine and TRAb, thyroid ultrasound and orbital computed tomography. The sequencing sample was made of blood. The sequence derives from a man aged 25 to 40 with Graves' ophthalmopathy.

The CDR3 spells CASSLRTPSTEAFF. In DNA, the CDR3 is TGTGCCAGCAGCTTAAGGACTCCGAGCACTGAAGCTTTCTTT. V and J are TRBV7-3 and TRBJ1-1; no reliable D call. The CDR3 is 14 amino acids. V was cut by 1 base and J by 4 bases, with 10 bases left in between. CDR1 is SGHTA and CDR2 is FQGTGA in the germline V gene.